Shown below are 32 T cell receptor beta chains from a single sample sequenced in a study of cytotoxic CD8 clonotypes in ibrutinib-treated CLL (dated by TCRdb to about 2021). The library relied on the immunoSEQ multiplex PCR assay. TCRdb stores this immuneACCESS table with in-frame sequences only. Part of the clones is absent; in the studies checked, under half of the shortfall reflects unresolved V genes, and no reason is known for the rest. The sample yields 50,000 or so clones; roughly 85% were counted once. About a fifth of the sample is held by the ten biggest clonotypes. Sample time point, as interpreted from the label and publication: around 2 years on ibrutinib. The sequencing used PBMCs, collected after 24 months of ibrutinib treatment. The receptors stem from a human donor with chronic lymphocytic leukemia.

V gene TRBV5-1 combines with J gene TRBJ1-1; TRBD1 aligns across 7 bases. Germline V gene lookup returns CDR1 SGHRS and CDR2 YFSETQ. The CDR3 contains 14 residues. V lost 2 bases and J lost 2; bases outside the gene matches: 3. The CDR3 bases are TGCGCCAGCAGCTTAGAGGGGGCCAACACTGAAGCTTTCTTT. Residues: CASSLEGANTEAFF.

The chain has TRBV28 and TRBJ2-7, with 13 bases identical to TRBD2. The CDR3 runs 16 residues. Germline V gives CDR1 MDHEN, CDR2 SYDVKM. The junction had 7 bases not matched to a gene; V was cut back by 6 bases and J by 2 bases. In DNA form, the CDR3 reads TGTGCCAGCAGCTCCCCCGGGACTAGCGGGACCTACGAGCAGTACTTC. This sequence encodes CASSSPGTSGTYEQYF.

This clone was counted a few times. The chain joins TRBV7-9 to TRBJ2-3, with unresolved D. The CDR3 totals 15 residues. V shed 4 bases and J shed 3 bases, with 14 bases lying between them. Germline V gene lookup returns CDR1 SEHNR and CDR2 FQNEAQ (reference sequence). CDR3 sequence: CASSSRRVGTDTQYF. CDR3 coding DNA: TGTGCCAGCAGCTCCCGACGGGTGGGGACAGATACGCAGTATTTT.

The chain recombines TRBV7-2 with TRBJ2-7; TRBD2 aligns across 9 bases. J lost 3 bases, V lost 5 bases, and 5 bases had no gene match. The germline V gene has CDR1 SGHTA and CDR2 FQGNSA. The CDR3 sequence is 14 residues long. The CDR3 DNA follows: TGTGCCAGCAGCGCTAGCGGGGCCCACTACGAGCAGTACTTC. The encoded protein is CASSASGAHYEQYF.

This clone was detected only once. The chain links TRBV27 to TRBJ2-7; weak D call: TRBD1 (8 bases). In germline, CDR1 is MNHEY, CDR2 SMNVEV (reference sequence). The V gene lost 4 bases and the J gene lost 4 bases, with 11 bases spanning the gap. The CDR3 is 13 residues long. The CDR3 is CASSSQGGYEQYF. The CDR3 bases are TGTGCCAGCAGTTCACAGGGGGGGTACGAGCAGTACTTC.

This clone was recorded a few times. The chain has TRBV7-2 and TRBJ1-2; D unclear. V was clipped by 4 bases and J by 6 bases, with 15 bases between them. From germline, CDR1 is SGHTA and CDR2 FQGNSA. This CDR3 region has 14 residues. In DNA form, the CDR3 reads TGTGCCAGCAGCTCGAGGACGGCACTGGATGGCTACACCTTC. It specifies CASSSRTALDGYTF. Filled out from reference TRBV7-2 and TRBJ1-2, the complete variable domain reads GAGVSQSPSNKVTEKGKDVELRCDPISGHTALYWYRQSLGQGLEFLIYFQGNSAPDKSGLPSDRFSAERTGGSVSTLTIQRTQQEDSAVYLCASSSRTALDGYTFGSGTRLTVV.

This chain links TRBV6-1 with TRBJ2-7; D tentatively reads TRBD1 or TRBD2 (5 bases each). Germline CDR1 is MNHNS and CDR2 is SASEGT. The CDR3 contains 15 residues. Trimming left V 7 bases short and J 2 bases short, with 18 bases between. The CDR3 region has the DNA TGTGCCAGCACGTCGAGGGGTGGGATGACCTACGAGCAGTACTTC. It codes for CASTSRGGMTYEQYF.

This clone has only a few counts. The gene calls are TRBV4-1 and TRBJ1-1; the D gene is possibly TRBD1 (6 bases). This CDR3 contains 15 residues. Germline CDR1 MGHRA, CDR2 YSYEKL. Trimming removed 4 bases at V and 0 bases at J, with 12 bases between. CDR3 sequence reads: CASSLGQIMNTEAFF. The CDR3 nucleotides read TGCGCCAGCAGCCTAGGACAGATAATGAACACTGAAGCTTTCTTT.

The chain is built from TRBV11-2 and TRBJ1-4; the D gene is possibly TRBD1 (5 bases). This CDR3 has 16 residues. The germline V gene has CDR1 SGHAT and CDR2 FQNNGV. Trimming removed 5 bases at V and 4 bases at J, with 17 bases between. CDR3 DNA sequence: TGTGCCAGCAGCCCTGGGGGGGGACGGAGTAATGAAAAACTGTTTTTT. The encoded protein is CASSPGGGRSNEKLFF.

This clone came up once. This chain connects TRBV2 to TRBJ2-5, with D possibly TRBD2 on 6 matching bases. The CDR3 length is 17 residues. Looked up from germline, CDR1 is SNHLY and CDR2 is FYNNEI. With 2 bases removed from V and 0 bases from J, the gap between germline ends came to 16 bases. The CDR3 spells CASSENGAGSYQETQYF. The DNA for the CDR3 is TGTGCCAGCAGTGAAAACGGGGCGGGGTCGTACCAAGAGACCCAGTACTTC.

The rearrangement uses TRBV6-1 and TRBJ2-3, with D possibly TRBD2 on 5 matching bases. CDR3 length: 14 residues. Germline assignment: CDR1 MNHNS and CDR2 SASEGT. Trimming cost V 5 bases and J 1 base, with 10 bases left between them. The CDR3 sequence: CASSHGIGTDTQYF. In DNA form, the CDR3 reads TGTGCCAGCAGTCACGGGATTGGCACAGATACGCAGTATTTT.

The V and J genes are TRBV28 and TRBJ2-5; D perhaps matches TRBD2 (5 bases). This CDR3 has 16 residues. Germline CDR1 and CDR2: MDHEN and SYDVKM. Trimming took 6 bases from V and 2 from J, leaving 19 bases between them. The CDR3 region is CASSPIKRAHQETQYF. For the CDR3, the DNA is TGTGCCAGCAGCCCCATAAAGAGGGCACATCAAGAGACCCAGTACTTC.

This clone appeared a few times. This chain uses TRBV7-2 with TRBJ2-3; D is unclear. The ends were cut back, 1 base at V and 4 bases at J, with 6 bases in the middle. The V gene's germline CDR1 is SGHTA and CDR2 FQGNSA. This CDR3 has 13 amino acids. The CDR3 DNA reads TGTGCCAGCAGCTTAGGCACGGCAGATACGCAGTATTTT. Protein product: CASSLGTADTQYF.

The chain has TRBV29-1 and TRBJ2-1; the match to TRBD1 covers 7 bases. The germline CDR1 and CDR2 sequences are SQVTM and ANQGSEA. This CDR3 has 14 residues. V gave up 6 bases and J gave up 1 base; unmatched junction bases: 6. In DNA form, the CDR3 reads TGCAGCGTGGACAGGCCACGGTCCTACAATGAGCAGTTCTTC. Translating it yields CSVDRPRSYNEQFF.

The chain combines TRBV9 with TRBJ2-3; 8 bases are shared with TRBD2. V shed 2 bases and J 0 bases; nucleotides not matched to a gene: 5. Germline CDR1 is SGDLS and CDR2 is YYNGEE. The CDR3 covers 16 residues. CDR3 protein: CASSVLAGSSTDTQYF. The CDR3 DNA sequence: TGTGCCAGCAGCGTCTTAGCGGGATCAAGCACAGATACGCAGTATTTT.

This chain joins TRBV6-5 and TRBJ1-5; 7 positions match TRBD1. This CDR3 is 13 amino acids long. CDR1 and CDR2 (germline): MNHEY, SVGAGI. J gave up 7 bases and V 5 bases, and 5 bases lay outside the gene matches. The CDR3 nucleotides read TGTGCCAGCAGTCCCAACAGGGGCCAGCCCCAGCATTTT. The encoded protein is CASSPNRGQPQHF.

The DNA of the CDR3 is TGTGCCAGCAGTTACTTACAGAGACACACTGAAGCTTTCTTT. Its protein product is CASSYLQRHTEAFF. The V gene is TRBV6-6, the J gene TRBJ1-1; D is ambiguous. Germline loops: CDR1 MNHNY, CDR2 SVGAGI (reference sequence). This CDR3 is built from 14 residues. The V end was cut by 1 base, the J end by 3 bases, with 9 bases between.

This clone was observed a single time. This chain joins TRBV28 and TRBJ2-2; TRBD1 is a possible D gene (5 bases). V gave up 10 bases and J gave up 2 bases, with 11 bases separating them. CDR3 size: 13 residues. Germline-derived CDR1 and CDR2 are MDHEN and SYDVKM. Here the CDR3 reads CATPDTNTGELFF. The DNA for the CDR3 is TGTGCCACTCCGGACACCAACACCGGGGAGCTGTTTTTT.

For the CDR3, the DNA is TGTGCCAGCAGCTTGGCCCCGGGACTAGCGGACAATGAGCAGTTCTTC. Its protein is CASSLAPGLADNEQFF. The chain couples TRBV5-8 to TRBJ2-1, with 11 bases matching TRBD2. The germline gives CDR1 SGHTS, CDR2 YDEGEE. V shed 0 bases, J shed 5 bases, and the junction held 4 bases outside the gene matches. The CDR3 has 16 amino acids. Full variable domain (rest looked up from reference TRBV5-8 and TRBJ2-1): EAGVTQSPTHLIKTRGQQATLRCSPISGHTSVYWYQQALGLGLQFLLWYDEGEERNRGNFPPRFSGRQFPNYSSELNVNALELEDSALYLCASSLAPGLADNEQFFGPGTRLTVL.

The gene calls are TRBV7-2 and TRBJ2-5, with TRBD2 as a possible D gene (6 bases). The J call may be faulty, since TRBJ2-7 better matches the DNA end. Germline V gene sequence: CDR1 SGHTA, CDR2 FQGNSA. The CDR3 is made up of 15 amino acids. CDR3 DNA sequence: TGTGCCAGCAGCTTAGTCGGTAGCGGAGTATACGAGCAGTACTTC. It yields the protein CASSLVGSGVYEQYF.

The DNA of the CDR3 is TGTGCCAGCAGCCAGTTCACTAGCGGGATTTACAATGAGCAGTTCTTC. Residues: CASSQFTSGIYNEQFF. The rearrangement links TRBV14 to TRBJ2-1, with 10 bases lining up with TRBD2. CDR1 is SGHDN, CDR2 FVKESK, per germline. CDR3 size: 16 residues. The junction had 6 bases not matched to a gene; V was cut back by 3 bases and J by 4 bases.

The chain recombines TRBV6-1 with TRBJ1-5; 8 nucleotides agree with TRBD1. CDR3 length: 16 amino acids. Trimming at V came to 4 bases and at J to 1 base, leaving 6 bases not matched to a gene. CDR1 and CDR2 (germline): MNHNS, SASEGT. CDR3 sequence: CASSVGQGVSNQPQHF. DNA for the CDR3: TGTGCCAGCAGTGTCGGACAGGGCGTGAGCAATCAGCCCCAGCATTTT.

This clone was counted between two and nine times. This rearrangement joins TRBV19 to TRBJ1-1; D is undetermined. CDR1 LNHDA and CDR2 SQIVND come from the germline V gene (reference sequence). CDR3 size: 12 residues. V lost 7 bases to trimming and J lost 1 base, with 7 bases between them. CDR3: CASKRENTEAFF. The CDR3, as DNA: TGTGCCAGTAAGCGCGAGAACACTGAAGCTTTCTTT.

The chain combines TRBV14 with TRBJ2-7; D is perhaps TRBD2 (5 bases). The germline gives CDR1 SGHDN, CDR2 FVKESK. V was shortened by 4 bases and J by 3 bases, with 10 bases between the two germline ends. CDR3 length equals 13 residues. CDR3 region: CASSLDGLYEQYF. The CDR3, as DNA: TGTGCCAGCAGCCTGGACGGACTCTACGAGCAGTACTTC.

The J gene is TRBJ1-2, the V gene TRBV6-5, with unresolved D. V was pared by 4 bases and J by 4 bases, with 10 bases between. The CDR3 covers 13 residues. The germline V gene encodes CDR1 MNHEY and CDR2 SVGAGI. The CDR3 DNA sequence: TGTGCCAGCAGTTCCCCGTCCAGCTATGGCTACACCTTC. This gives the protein CASSSPSSYGYTF.

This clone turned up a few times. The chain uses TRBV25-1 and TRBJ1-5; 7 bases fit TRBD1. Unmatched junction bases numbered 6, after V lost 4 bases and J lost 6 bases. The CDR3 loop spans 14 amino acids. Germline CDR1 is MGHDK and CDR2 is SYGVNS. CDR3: CASSGEGAGQPQHF. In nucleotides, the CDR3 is TGTGCCAGCAGTGGAGAGGGGGCGGGTCAGCCCCAGCATTTT.

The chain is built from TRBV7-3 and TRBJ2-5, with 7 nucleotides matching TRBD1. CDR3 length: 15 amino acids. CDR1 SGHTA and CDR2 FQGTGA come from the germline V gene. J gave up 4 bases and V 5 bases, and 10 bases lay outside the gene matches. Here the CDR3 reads CASSPIGTGVETQYF. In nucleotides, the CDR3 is TGTGCCAGCAGCCCAATAGGCACAGGGGTAGAGACCCAGTACTTC.

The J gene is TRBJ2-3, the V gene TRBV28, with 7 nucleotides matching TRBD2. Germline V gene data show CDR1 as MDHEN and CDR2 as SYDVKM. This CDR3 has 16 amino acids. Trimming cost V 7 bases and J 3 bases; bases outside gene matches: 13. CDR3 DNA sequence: TGTGCCAGCACAACAAGGGGAGGGTATCAAACAGATACGCAGTATTTT. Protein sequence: CASTTRGGYQTDTQYF.

CDR3 nucleotides: TGTGCCTGGAGTACAGGAGTCAACTATGGCTACACCTTC. Its protein is CAWSTGVNYGYTF. This chain uses TRBV30 with TRBJ1-2, with a tentative D call TRBD1 (5 bases). The CDR3 sequence is 13 residues long. Per the germline V gene, CDR1 is GTSNPN and CDR2 is SVGIG (reference sequence). V was shortened by 2 bases and J by 2 bases, with 9 bases between the two germline ends.

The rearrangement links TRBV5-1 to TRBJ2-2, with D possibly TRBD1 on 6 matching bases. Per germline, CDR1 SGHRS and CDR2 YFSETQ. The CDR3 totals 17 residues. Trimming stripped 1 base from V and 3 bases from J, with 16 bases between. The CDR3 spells CASSLRDIGRYTGELFF. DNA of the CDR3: TGCGCCAGCAGCTTGAGGGACATCGGTCGTTACACCGGGGAGCTGTTTTTT.

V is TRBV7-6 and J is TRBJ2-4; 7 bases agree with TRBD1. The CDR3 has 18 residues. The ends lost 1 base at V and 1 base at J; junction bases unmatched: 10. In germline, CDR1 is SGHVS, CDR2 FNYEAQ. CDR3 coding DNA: TGTGCCAGCAGCTTAGGCCCCCCGAGGGGGCTGGCCAAAAACATTCAGTACTTC. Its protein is CASSLGPPRGLAKNIQYF.

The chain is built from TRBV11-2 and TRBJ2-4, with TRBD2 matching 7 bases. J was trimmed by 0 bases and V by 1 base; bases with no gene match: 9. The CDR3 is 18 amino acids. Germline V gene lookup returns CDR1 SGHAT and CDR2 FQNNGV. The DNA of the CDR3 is TGTGCCAGCAGCTTAGGTCGACTAGCTCAACTAGCCAAAAACATTCAGTACTTC. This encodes CASSLGRLAQLAKNIQYF.